This TCR beta chain came from a study of cytomegalovirus exposure and HLA in healthy donors (TCRdb year 2017). Concerning the study at large: In an earlier analysis of under 750 of the donors, about 270 Gb of sequence data and 117 million unique TCR beta sequences from roughly 180 million T cells were reported. In a later analysis, previously published TCR beta repertoires from about 670 donors were re-analyzed and high-resolution HLA genotyping was added so that TCR occurrence patterns could be studied. An early release that covered about 600 HLA-typed donors contained around 300 gigabases of sequencing data and about 84 million unique TCR sequences. Roughly 5 DR-DQ haplotypes were treated as single units for association and clustering because of strong linkage in the cohort. Donor age, sex, ethnicity and CMV serostatus were collected together with the repertoire data. To decide whether each TCR beta V gene segment behaved as functional or pseudogenic, an earlier analysis of approximately 590 of the donors relied on high-throughput TCR beta sequencing. Genome-wide SNP genotypes for about 60% of the roughly 700 donors were used in a later genetic analysis, which treated that subset as a discovery cohort. The study profiled the T cell repertoires of hundreds of subjects by immunosequencing and related them to cytomegalovirus serostatus. HLA typing included class I and class II loci at four-digit resolution. On average, around 240,000 unique TCR beta nucleotide sequences were sequenced per donor among about 400 genotyped donors of the cohort, with approximately 18% of those sequences being non-productive. Every discovery cohort repertoire had been produced on one sequencing platform. Typing coverage differed by locus: A, B, C, DRB1 and DQB1 were typed in about 629-640 donors, DQA1 in roughly 510, DPA1 in around 580, and DPB1 in approximately 450. Rather than drawing on any new phenotypic data, the later analysis identified candidate immune exposures from TCR beta sequences and the way those sequences occurred across donors. Of the approximately 400 genotyped donors, roughly 76% were placed in the genetic ancestry cluster associated with self-reported Caucasian donors. The study was designed to test whether signatures of past pathogen exposure could be identified by cataloging public T cell receptors. To predict cytomegalovirus infection status, the study brought together high-throughput TCR immunosequencing, statistical association of individual TCRs with disease status, and machine learning. A separate validation cohort of roughly 130 different subjects was used in addition to the approximately 700-subject first cohort. Beyond this particular receptor, the publication reports: It was suggested by the authors that the approach could potentially be generalized to other disease states and immunological phenotypes. Only TCR beta chains were sequenced in this cohort, and the absence of alpha or paired-chain data limited detectable features. The study listed 164 TCR beta chains as associated with cytomegalovirus. A later genetic analysis associated a missense DCLRE1C variant with V-gene and J-gene trimming of TCR beta chains, and an independent cohort replicated the association. HLA typing was unavailable for some donors at each locus, so association tests used only the typed subset. Assigning TCR associations to individual alleles was difficult when HLA alleles, especially DR and DQ, strongly co-occurred. In a later analysis, most CMV-associated TCR beta chains were found to appear HLA-restricted, with HLA associations seemingly driven largely by CMV exposure. Specific HLA alleles were associated with 16,951 TCR beta sequences at a false discovery rate of 0.05 in a later analysis. In a later analysis, several top co-occurrence clusters were reported to appear linked to parvovirus B19, influenza, CMV and Epstein-Barr virus. The earlier analysis of fewer than 750 of the donors excluded fewer than 20 rarely observed V segments, including chromosome 9 orphons, because counts were too low. In vitro tests confirmed that three of the cytomegalovirus-associated TCR beta chains recognize cytomegalovirus antigens. The sequencing pipeline was judged likely to have produced a cluster of highly shared sequence variants as a technical artifact. According to a later genetic analysis, donors in an Asian-associated ancestry cluster had fewer N-insertions in productive TCRs than the approximately 630-donor mean. In a later analysis, TCR association rates were found to vary across HLA loci, with the most associated TCRs seen for DRB1 alleles and the fewest for HLA-C alleles. The 87-base-pair reads could not distinguish some IMGT-functional V segments, including TRBV6-2 and TRBV6-3, so those segments were excluded. Most TCR sequences were seen in very few donors, while some public TCRs were found in many individuals. The classifier was reported to diagnose cytomegalovirus status with high specificity and sensitivity in both the original and validation cohorts. Linkage disequilibrium might explain the correlated functional status among segregating V segments, but an unknown experimental factor could not be excluded. In an earlier analysis of roughly 560 of the donors, most TCR beta V segments were observed in productive rearrangements about 90% or about 30% of the time, broadly matching IMGT annotations. The only immune exposure information available for the cohort was CMV serostatus. Roughly uniform sequencing depth across donors was assumed in presence/absence analyses, although this assumption may not hold. A further reported finding was that TCR beta sequences accurately predicted the HLA-A and HLA-B alleles for most subjects in the first cohort. A later analysis found that HLA-associated TCR beta chains were more clonally expanded and had lower generation probabilities than equally common non-associated chains.

Regarding this clone: Its antigen has not been determined. Base qualities are not at hand, and no much larger clone is one base apart.

Library creation used the immunoSEQ multiplex PCR assay. A mixture of 60 forward primers for TCR Vbeta segments and 13 reverse primers for TCR Jbeta segments was used in the multiplex PCR. The CDR3 region of rearranged TCR beta genes was amplified from genomic DNA with a multiplex PCR assay. On the Illumina HiSeq System, the amplified TCR beta libraries were sequenced as 87-base-pair reads. In the paper's pipeline: A later analysis counted approximately 76 million unique TCR beta chains across the 550 to 700 repertoires, and approximately 11 million of these chains were shared by at least two donors. To remove PCR and sequencing errors, raw reads were error-corrected and collapsed into unique sequences using a nearest-neighbor algorithm that merged closely related sequences. V, D and J gene segments were assigned by aligning CDR3 sequences to IMGT reference sequences. Each retained sequence needed at least a six-nucleotide match to both a V gene segment and a J gene segment. A rearrangement was called productive if the CDR3 had no stop codons and remained in frame with V and J, and every other rearrangement was called non-productive. Following IMGT convention, CDR3 was defined as the stretch from the second conserved V-encoded cysteine up to the conserved J-encoded phenylalanine. The earlier analysis of about 620 of the donors excluded sequences that lacked an unambiguous match to a single V gene segment. An earlier analysis of 587 of the donors called V segments functional above 56.7% productive rearrangements and segregating when the between-donor standard deviation exceeded 5%. A statistical classification framework was developed to diagnose cytomegalovirus status using the catalog of TCR beta chain sequences. In a later analysis, V and J genes were assigned by comparing TCR nucleotide sequences against IMGT/GENE-DB human TR gene sequences. In a later analysis, CDR3 sequences and most-parsimonious VDJ recombination scenarios were assigned using the TCRdist pipeline. In a later analysis, every TCR beta chain was defined by the combination of its CDR3 amino acid sequence and its V-gene family, and reads without a unique V-gene family were dropped. To address suspected cross-contamination and a sequencing artifact, a later analysis removed 592 highly shared, low-generation-probability nucleotide sequences. A later analysis calculated a clonal expansion index for each public chain from normalized within-repertoire ranks of inferred template counts. A later analysis computed generation probabilities with a VDJ recombination model fitted to out-of-frame rearrangements, and checked the results against IGoR. In a later analysis, TCR-TCR, TCR-HLA and TCR-CMV co-occurrence was scored with hypergeometric tests, and a repertoire-size bias correction was applied to TCR pairs. False discovery rates were estimated in a later analysis by permuting HLA or CMV assignments 20 times. In a later analysis, co-occurring TCRs were grouped using DBSCAN, with TCRdist sequence similarity added in when clustering inside HLA-allele-positive subsets. Co-occurrence clustering excluded repertoires with fewer than 30,000 or more than 120,000 public chains, plus five with anomalous nucleotide sharing. TCRdb took this table from immuneACCESS and kept in-frame rearrangements with V and J called. Such tables lack part of the clones; where checked against another copy, unresolved V genes explain under half of the gap, and the rest is unexplained. The V and J calls and clone size come from that table; D and trimming were worked out from the DNA. The sample profile shows 29,000 or so clones; less than 70% of them were found once. The ten largest clones represent roughly 42% of the sample.

The cohort comprised some 700 healthy bone marrow donors. All cohort members were sampled while nominally healthy, although unrecorded immune exposures were likely present. The donor was CMV seropositive and belonged to the group of 250 to 300 seropositive cohort members. A peripheral blood sample was collected from each donor, and TCR beta sequencing was performed on peripheral blood mononuclear cells. Genomic DNA was extracted from the blood cell samples with the Qiagen DNeasy Blood Extraction Kit. CDR1 LNHDA and CDR2 SQIVND are derived from the germline V gene (reference sequence). The CDR3 spans 13 residues, from the cysteine through the phenylalanine. Only the CDR3 portion is preserved as DNA: 39 bases, with reading frame beginning at the first base. Trimming costs V 5 bases and J 4 bases, and their ends lie 11 bases apart.

The chain joins TRBV19 to TRBJ1-2; no D gene can be assigned with confidence. The sample consisted of PBMCs. The TCR comes from a male donor in good health and CMV-seropositive. The CDR3 region reads CASSLQVPYGYTF. Here is the DNA: TGTGCCAGTAGTCTGCAGGTGCCCTATGGCTACACCTTC.